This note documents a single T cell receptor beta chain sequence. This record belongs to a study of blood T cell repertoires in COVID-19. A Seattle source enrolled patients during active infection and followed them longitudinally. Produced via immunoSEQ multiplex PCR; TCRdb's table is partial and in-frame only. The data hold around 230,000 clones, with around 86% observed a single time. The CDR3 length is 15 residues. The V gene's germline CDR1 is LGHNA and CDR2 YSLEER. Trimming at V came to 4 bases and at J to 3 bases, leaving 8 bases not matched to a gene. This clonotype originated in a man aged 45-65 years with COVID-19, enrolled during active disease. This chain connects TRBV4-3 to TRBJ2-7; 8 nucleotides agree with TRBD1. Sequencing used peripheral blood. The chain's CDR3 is CASSLRSGQDYEQYF. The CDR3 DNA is TGCGCCAGCAGCCTTCGATCGGGACAGGACTACGAGCAGTACTTC.